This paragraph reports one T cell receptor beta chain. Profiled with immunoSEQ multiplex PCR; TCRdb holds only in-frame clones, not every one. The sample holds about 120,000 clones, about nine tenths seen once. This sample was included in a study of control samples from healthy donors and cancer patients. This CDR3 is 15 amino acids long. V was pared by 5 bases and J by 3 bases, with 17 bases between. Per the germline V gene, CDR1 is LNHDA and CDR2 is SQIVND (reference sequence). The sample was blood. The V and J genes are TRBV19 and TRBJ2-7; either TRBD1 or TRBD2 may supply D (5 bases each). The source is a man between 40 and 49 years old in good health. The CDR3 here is CASSAGSEVGYEQYF. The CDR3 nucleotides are TGTGCCAGTAGTGCAGGGAGCGAGGTGGGCTACGAGCAGTACTTC. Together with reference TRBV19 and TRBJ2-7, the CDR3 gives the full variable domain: DGGITQSPKYLFRKEGQNVTLSCEQNLNHDAMYWYRQDPGQGLRLIYYSQIVNDFQKGDIAEGYSVSREKKESFPLTVTSAQKNPTAFYLCASSAGSEVGYEQYFGPGTRLTVT.